This entry features one T cell receptor (beta chain) sequence. Its antigen is undetermined. In the authors' workflow: Using the CDR3 differences seen across clinicopathological groups, the authors built a distant-metastasis classifier for papillary thyroid cancer, which was meant to discriminate distant-metastatic patients. With MiXCR, TCRdb called clones anew from the PCR reads. These V and J calls originate from TCRdb's pipeline instead of the authors' own analysis. The sample consists of approximately 13,000 clones, about 23% of them appearing once. Trimming removed 4 bases at V and 0 bases at J, with 10 bases between. This CDR3 comprises 16 residues. In germline, CDR1 is LGHNA, CDR2 YNFKEQ. No treatment had been given to any patient before thyroid surgery. This entry comes from a study of metastatic and nonmetastatic thyroid tumors. Whole-study context: Repertoire data that came from the blood and tumor or nodule tissue of malignant and benign thyroid patients were compared. Overall study findings and caveats: Versus benign nodules, malignant thyroid tumors reportedly had significantly higher TCR beta diversity, in blood and tumor.

The receptor comes from a female donor with papillary thyroid cancer or a benign thyroid nodule (not recorded which). Some clones in this sample may be carry-over from other donors' samples. This chain links TRBV4-2 with TRBJ2-6; D not resolved. The sample comprised blood. The CDR3 reads CASSREVNSGANVLTF. CDR3 DNA sequence: TGTGCCAGCAGCCGCGAGGTGAACTCTGGGGCCAACGTCCTGACTTTC.